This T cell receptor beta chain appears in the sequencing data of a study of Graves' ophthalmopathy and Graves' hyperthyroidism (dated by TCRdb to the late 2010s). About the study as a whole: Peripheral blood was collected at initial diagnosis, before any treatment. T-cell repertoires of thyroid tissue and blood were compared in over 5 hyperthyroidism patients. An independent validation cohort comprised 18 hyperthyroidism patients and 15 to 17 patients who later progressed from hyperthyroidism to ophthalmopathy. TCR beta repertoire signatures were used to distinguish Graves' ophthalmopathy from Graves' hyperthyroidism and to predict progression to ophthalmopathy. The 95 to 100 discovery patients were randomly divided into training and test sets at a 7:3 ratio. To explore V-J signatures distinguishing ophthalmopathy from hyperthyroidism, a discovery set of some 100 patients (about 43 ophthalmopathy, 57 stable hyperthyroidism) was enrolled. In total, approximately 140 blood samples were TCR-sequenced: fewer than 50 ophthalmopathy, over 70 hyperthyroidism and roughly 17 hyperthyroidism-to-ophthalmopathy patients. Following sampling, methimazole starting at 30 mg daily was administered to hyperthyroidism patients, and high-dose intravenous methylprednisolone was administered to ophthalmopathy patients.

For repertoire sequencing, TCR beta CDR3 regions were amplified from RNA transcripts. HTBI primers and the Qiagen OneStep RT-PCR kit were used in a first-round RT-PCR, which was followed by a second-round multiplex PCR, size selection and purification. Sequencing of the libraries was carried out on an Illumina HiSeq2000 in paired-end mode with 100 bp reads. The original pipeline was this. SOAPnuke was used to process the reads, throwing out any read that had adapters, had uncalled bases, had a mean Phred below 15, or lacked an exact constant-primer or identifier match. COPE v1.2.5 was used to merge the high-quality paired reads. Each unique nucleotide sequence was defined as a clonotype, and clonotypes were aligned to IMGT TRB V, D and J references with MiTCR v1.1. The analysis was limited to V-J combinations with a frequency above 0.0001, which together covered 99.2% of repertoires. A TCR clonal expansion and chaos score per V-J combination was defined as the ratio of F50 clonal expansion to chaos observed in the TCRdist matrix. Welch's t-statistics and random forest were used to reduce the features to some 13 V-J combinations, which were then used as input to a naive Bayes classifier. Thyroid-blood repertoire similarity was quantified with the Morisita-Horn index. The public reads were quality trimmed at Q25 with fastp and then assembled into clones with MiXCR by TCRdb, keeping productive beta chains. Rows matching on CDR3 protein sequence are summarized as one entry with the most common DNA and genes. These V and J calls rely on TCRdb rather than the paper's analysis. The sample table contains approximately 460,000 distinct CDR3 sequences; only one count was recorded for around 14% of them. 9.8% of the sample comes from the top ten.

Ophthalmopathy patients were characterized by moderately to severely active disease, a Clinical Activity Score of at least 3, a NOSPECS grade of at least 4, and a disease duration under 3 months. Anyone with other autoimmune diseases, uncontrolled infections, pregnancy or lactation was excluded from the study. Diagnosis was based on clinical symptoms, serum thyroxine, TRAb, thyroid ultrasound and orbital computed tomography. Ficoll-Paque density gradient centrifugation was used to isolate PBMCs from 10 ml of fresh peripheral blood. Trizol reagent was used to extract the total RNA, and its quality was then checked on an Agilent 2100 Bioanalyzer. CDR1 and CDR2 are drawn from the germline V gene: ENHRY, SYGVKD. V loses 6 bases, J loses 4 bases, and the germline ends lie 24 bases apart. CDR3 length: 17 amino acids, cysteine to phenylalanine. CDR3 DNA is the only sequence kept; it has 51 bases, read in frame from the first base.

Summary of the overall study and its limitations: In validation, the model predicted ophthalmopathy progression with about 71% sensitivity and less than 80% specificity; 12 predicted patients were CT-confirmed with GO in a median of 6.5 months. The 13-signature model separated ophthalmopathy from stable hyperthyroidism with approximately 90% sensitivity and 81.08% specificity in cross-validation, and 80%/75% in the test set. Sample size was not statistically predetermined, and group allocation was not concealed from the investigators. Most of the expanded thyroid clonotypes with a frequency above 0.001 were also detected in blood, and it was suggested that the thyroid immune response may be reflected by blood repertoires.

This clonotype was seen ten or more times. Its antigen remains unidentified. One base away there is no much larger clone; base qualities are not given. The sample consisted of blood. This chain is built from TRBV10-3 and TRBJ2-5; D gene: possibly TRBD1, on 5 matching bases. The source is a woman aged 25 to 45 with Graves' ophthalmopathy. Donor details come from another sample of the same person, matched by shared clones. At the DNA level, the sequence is TGTGCCATCAGCCAATCCCGACTCGCAGGGTCAGCAGAGACCCAGTACTTC. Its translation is CAISQSRLAGSAETQYF.